This record covers a single T cell receptor beta chain. These data originate in a study of technical replicates of blood from a few donors. CDR1 and CDR2 from the germline V gene are MGHDK and SYGVNS. The CDR3 has 16 residues. Trimming took off 6 bases at V and 3 bases at J, with 15 bases between the two ends. TCRdb's table, derived via immunoSEQ multiplex PCR, lists solely in-frame clones and lacks some. The sample yields 67,000 or so clones, 95% to 96% seen once. Specimen: T cells isolated from PBMCs. This rearrangement joins TRBV25-1 to TRBJ2-6; D call uncertain. The receptor comes from a human donor in good health. CDR3 sequence: CASSDPRLGGANVLTF. CDR3 DNA sequence: TGTGCCAGCAGCGACCCCAGGTTAGGTGGGGCCAACGTCCTGACTTTC.